The rows below give T cell receptor beta chains drawn from one sample of a study of T cell responses to AZD1222 COVID-19 vaccine. Some clones are missing from TCRdb's copy, which holds only in-frame ones; the method was immunoSEQ multiplex PCR. The data show roughly 160,000 clones, under 95% seen once. Sequencing used peripheral blood, obtained on day 0 of MenACWY control vaccination. The source of these receptors is an adult in good health. CDR3s include the opening cysteine and the closing phenylalanine or tryptophan. D genes are given only for firm matches. For some rows the clone size is stated as once, few or many, or as a class when expanded; others skip it.

CASTFSGRDYNEQFF,NA,TRBV7-9,TRBD2
CASIIRGLGGYTF,NA,TRBV12-3/TRBV12-4,TRBD1
CSASATDTQYF,NA,TRBV20-1,NA
CASSDLDSSSTDTQYF,NA,TRBV2,NA
CASSSHRQFVSYEQYF,NA,TRBV28,NA
CASRRKTGLEKLFF,NA,TRBV28,NA
CASSLVIGQPYGYTF,NA,TRBV5-1,NA
CASSLAPNTGELFF,once,TRBV5-1,NA
CASSPGPGTATYEQYF,NA,TRBV5-5,TRBD1
CASSDPRQGSYGYTF,NA,TRBV6-1,TRBD1
CSASRDRGPLYGYTF,once,TRBV20-1,TRBD1
CASSNSRLDASEQYF,NA,TRBV19,NA
CASSQGLGEDTQYF,NA,TRBV6-2/TRBV6-3,NA
CATSPMTGTEQYF,NA,TRBV15,NA
CASLGGRYEQYF,NA,TRBV21-1,NA
CASSSRTSWSGELFF,NA,TRBV9,TRBD2
CASSLLGSGTYNEQFF,NA,TRBV11-2,TRBD2
CASSLVSVTDTEAFF,NA,TRBV5-1,NA
CASSVVGDANYGYTF,NA,TRBV9,NA
CASSSRTGGDTEAFF,few,TRBV11-3,NA
CAWSGVYGYTF,NA,TRBV30,NA
CASSLDRAGQPQHF,few,TRBV5-6,NA
CASRGTDEAFF,NA,TRBV6-5,NA
CASSSSPLTAAFF,NA,TRBV7-3,NA
CASSPRGPPHTGELFF,few,TRBV7-2,NA
CASSPEGLMANYGYTF,NA,TRBV18,NA
CASQGTVYQPQHF,NA,TRBV28,TRBD1
CASRGLTSGPYNEQFF,once,TRBV19,TRBD2
CASRRASGETQYF,NA,TRBV12-3/TRBV12-4,NA
CASNSFRAWSGYTF,NA,TRBV5-6,NA
CASRAGPNYEQYF,NA,TRBV5-1,NA
CASSQGFAGGSDEQFF,NA,TRBV2,TRBD2
CASSRIRTAGDSPLHF,NA,TRBV6-2/TRBV6-3,NA
CASSPATGIYEQYF,NA,TRBV28,TRBD1
CASSLDRGSNQPQHF,NA,TRBV5-4,TRBD1
CAWGRDRDSQPQHF,NA,TRBV30,TRBD1
CSVAGFGNEKLFF,NA,TRBV29-1,NA
CASSPEVGEQYF,NA,TRBV13,NA
CASSQDGPGPSYEQYF,NA,TRBV4-1,NA
CASSLMTGELFF,NA,TRBV12-3/TRBV12-4,NA
CASSGLAGGTDTQYF,NA,TRBV2,TRBD2
CASSYSDSFGNTIYF,NA,TRBV5-1,NA
CASREGLPQETQYF,NA,TRBV6-5,TRBD2
CAGQTLAARLLGETQYF,NA,TRBV30,TRBD2
CATKGTATNEKLFF,NA,TRBV2,TRBD1
CSVEGGGNTIYF,few,TRBV29-1,NA
CAWRQGTTSQPQHF,NA,TRBV30,NA
CATSAITPPRRPPRHEQYF,NA,TRBV24-1,NA
CASSVRQGAGNTIYF,NA,TRBV9,NA
CASSLVAGVKNEQFF,NA,TRBV5-4,TRBD2
CSVDNGETQYF,NA,TRBV29-1,NA
CASSDTGVGNTIYF,NA,TRBV25-1,TRBD1
CASSPWGEGSYLYGYTF,NA,TRBV3-1/TRBV3-2,NA
CASSRTYSSYNEQFF,NA,TRBV7-8,NA
CATTGTTRGNTIYF,NA,TRBV6-5,NA
CASSFTSGSIPDTQYF,NA,TRBV7-3,TRBD2
CSASLGVAQETQYF,NA,TRBV20-1,NA
CASSVDVGQAYNEQFF,NA,TRBV9,TRBD1
CASSLISRGRETQYF,NA,TRBV7-2,TRBD1